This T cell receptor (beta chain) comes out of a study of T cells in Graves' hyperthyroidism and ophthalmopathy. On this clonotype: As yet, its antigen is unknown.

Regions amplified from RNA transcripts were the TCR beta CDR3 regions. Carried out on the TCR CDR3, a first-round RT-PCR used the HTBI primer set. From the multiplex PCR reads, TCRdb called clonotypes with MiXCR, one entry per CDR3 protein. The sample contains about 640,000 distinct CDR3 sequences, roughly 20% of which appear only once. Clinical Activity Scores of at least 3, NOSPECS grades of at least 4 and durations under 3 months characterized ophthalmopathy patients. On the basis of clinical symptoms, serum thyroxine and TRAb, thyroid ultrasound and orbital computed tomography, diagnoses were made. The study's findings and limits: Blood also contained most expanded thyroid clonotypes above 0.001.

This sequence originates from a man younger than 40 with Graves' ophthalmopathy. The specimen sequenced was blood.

The CDR3 here is CASSKPGRLAGKNEQFF. The CDR3 region has the DNA TGTGCCAGCAGCAAACCGGGGCGACTAGCGGGAAAGAATGAGCAGTTCTTC. The chain is built from TRBV7-9 and TRBJ2-1, with 11 nucleotides matching TRBD2. The junction had 13 bases not matched to a gene; V was cut back by 5 bases and J by 7 bases. This CDR3 region has 17 residues. Germline V gene lookup returns CDR1 SEHNR and CDR2 FQNEAQ (reference sequence). The full variable domain, with the rest looked up from reference TRBV7-9 and TRBJ2-1, is DTGVSQNPRHKITKRGQNVTFRCDPISEHNRLYWYRQTLGQGPEFLTYFQNEAQLEKSRLLSDRFSAERPKGSFSTLEIQRTEQGDSAMYLCASSKPGRLAGKNEQFFGPGTRLTVL.